A selection of T cell receptor beta chains follows, all from one sample in a study of blood T cell repertoires in COVID-19. Clones were sequenced by immunoSEQ multiplex PCR, and TCRdb holds only the in-frame ones, with some missing. Counted here are some 200,000 clones, around four fifths occurring once; the ten biggest clones make up 0.85% to 0.95%. Sequencing used peripheral blood. Receptors originate from a man aged 60 to 75 with COVID-19, enrolled during active disease. CDR3s include the opening cysteine and the closing phenylalanine or tryptophan.

CDR3aa: CASSQVRALRGQETQYF
j_gene: TRBJ2-5
v_gene: TRBV7-9

CDR3aa: CASSVRGEAFF
j_gene: TRBJ1-1
v_gene: TRBV19

CDR3aa: CASSIARGETQYF
j_gene: TRBJ2-5
v_gene: TRBV19

CDR3aa: CATRQVKKEKLFF
j_gene: TRBJ1-4
v_gene: TRBV6-5

CDR3aa: CASSYGTANTEAFF
j_gene: TRBJ1-1
v_gene: TRBV6-2/TRBV6-3

CDR3aa: CASSLERAGGNTIYF
j_gene: TRBJ1-3
v_gene: TRBV5-4

CDR3aa: CASRGRRRGLGGEQYF
j_gene: TRBJ2-7
v_gene: TRBV5-6

CDR3aa: CASSFPPSGAASTQYF
j_gene: TRBJ2-3
v_gene: TRBV5-4

CDR3aa: CASSSPQGRGEKLFF
j_gene: TRBJ1-4
v_gene: TRBV28

CDR3aa: CASSLGLAGSEQYF
j_gene: TRBJ2-7
v_gene: TRBV27

CDR3aa: CASSFGNSPLHF
j_gene: TRBJ1-6
v_gene: TRBV27